A selection of T cell receptor beta chains follows, all from one sample in a study of T cell responses to AZD1222 COVID-19 vaccine. Data came from immunoSEQ multiplex PCR; TCRdb stores just in-frame clones and leaves some out. The sample yields some 170,000 clones, 90% to 95% seen once. The specimen was peripheral blood, collected on day 0 of AZD1222 vaccination. These receptors were obtained from an adult in good health. CDR3s include the opening cysteine and the closing phenylalanine or tryptophan. The D gene is left open where the match is weak. For some rows the clone size is stated as once, few or many, or as a class when expanded; others skip it.

length: 14; D: TRBD1; V: TRBV29-1; J: TRBJ1-1; size: .; DNA: TGCAGCGTAGCGACAGGGGGCCTGAACACTGAAGCTTTCTTT; CDR3: CSVATGGLNTEAFF
length: 15; D: .; V: TRBV5-4; J: TRBJ1-1; size: .; DNA: TGTGCCAGCAGCTGGGGGGGCTATAGTTCTGCTGAAGCTTTCTTT; CDR3: CASSWGGYSSAEAFF
length: 14; D: .; V: TRBV2; J: TRBJ1-4; size: .; DNA: TGTGCCAGCAGTGAATGGGGGGCAGGGGAAAAACTGTTTTTT; CDR3: CASSEWGAGEKLFF
length: 13; D: .; V: TRBV30; J: TRBJ1-5; size: once; DNA: TGTGCCTGGAGTCGTGGGGGAGACCAGCCCCAGCATTTT; CDR3: CAWSRGGDQPQHF
length: 15; D: .; V: TRBV29-1; J: TRBJ1-1; size: .; DNA: TGCAGCGTTGAAGATCATCGCGGATGGGTCGGTGAAGCTTTCTTT; CDR3: CSVEDHRGWVGEAFF
length: 19; D: TRBD2; V: TRBV28; J: TRBJ2-4; size: .; DNA: TGTGCCAGCAGTTTATGGCCGACTAGCGGGGTACTAGCCAAAAACATTCAGTACTTC; CDR3: CASSLWPTSGVLAKNIQYF
length: 16; D: TRBD2; V: TRBV2; J: TRBJ2-2; size: .; DNA: TGTGCCAGCAGTCCCAGGGTAGCGGGGGCCACCGGGGAGCTGTTTTTT; CDR3: CASSPRVAGATGELFF
length: 14; D: .; V: TRBV5-6; J: TRBJ2-3; size: .; DNA: TGTGCCAGCAGCCTCCGGGACAGCACAGATACGCAGTATTTT; CDR3: CASSLRDSTDTQYF
length: 13; D: .; V: TRBV6-5; J: TRBJ1-2; size: .; DNA: TGTGCCAGCAGTTACGGTCAGATTTATGGCTACACCTTC; CDR3: CASSYGQIYGYTF
length: 13; D: .; V: TRBV7-9; J: TRBJ2-7; size: .; DNA: TGTGCCAGCAGCCACGGGCAGGATTGGCGGCAGTACTTC; CDR3: CASSHGQDWRQYF
length: 15; D: .; V: TRBV6-5; J: TRBJ1-3; size: .; DNA: TGTGCCAGCGGTACTGGGACGTTCTCTGGAAACACCATATATTTT; CDR3: CASGTGTFSGNTIYF
length: 13; D: .; V: TRBV7-9; J: TRBJ1-1; size: few; DNA: TGTGCCAGCAGCCCCCAGGGAGGCACTGAAGCTTTCTTT; CDR3: CASSPQGGTEAFF
length: 13; D: .; V: TRBV5-5; J: TRBJ1-1; size: .; DNA: TGTGCCAGCAGCCTAAATCGGAACACTGAAGCTTTCTTT; CDR3: CASSLNRNTEAFF
length: 15; D: .; V: TRBV15; J: TRBJ2-1; size: .; DNA: TGTGCCACCTCACCTGGGGGGGCTTCCTACAATGAGCAGTTCTTC; CDR3: CATSPGGASYNEQFF
length: 18; D: TRBD1; V: TRBV23-1; J: TRBJ2-2; size: .; DNA: TGCGCCAGCAGTCAACACCAGACAGGGGTTAAGGACACCGGGGAGCTGTTTTTT; CDR3: CASSQHQTGVKDTGELFF
length: 16; D: .; V: TRBV5-8; J: TRBJ1-4; size: .; DNA: TGTGCCAGCAGCTTGGGGGTCGGGGCAACTATTGAAAAACTGTTTTTT; CDR3: CASSLGVGATIEKLFF
length: 13; D: TRBD2; V: TRBV7-2; J: TRBJ2-3; size: .; DNA: TGTGCCAGCAGCTTAGGGTTCGGGGGGATGGAGTATTTT; CDR3: CASSLGFGGMEYF
length: 15; D: TRBD1; V: TRBV5-1; J: TRBJ2-7; size: .; DNA: TGCGCCAGCAGCTTCGACAGGGTACCCTCCTACGAGCAGTACTTC; CDR3: CASSFDRVPSYEQYF
length: 14; D: TRBD1; V: TRBV9; J: TRBJ1-1; size: .; DNA: TGTGCCAGCAGCGCAGAGAACAGGGGGACTGAAGCTTTCTTT; CDR3: CASSAENRGTEAFF
length: 15; D: .; V: TRBV2; J: TRBJ1-6; size: .; DNA: TGTGCCAGCAGGAGGGCCCTCGACTATAATTCACCCCTCCACTTT; CDR3: CASRRALDYNSPLHF
length: 15; D: .; V: TRBV6-5; J: TRBJ1-6; size: .; DNA: TGTGCCAGCAGATCTACCGCGTCCTATAATTCACCCCTCCACTTT; CDR3: CASRSTASYNSPLHF